This is a list of T cell receptor beta chains from one sample in a study of regulatory T cells in long-lasting Graves disease. TCRdb passed the multiplex PCR reads through MiXCR, listing each CDR3 protein once. The data show about 620,000 distinct CDR3 sequences, with 15% to 20% seen just once and about 20% held by the top ten. The same specimen was also included in a second study, on T cells in Graves' hyperthyroidism and ophthalmopathy.

The sequencing used peripheral blood mononuclear cells (PBMCs), collected at new diagnosis, from a patient treated with antithyroid drugs. The receptors stem from a woman younger than 45 with Graves disease. Both conserved end residues are part of each CDR3. D genes are given only for firm matches. Where a row states a size, it is once, few, many or the class of an expanded clone; other rows omit it.

clone size: many; V gene: TRBV28; D gene: NA; CDR3 length: 13; J gene: TRBJ2-7; CDR3 DNA: TGTGCTTCTCTGGGGCAGATCCCCCTGGAGCAGTACTTC; CDR3 protein: CASLGQIPLEQYF
clone size: many; V gene: TRBV2; D gene: NA; CDR3 length: 15; J gene: TRBJ1-3; CDR3 DNA: TGTGCCAGCAGCCGGGACGCCCCCGCTGGAAACACCATATATTTT; CDR3 protein: CASSRDAPAGNTIYF
clone size: NA; V gene: TRBV7-8; D gene: NA; CDR3 length: 13; J gene: TRBJ2-3; CDR3 DNA: TGTGCCAGCAGCTTAGCGCGGGTAGATACGCAGTATTTT; CDR3 protein: CASSLARVDTQYF
clone size: many; V gene: TRBV28; D gene: TRBD1; CDR3 length: 15; J gene: TRBJ2-2; CDR3 DNA: TGTGCCAGCAGCAGCCGACAGGGGAACACCGGGGAGCTGTTTTTT; CDR3 protein: CASSSRQGNTGELFF
clone size: many; V gene: TRBV29-1; D gene: NA; CDR3 length: 12; J gene: TRBJ2-7; CDR3 DNA: TGCAGCGGGGGGGCAGACTCCTACGAGCAGTACTTC; CDR3 protein: CSGGADSYEQYF
clone size: NA; V gene: TRBV30; D gene: TRBD1; CDR3 length: 14; J gene: TRBJ2-5; CDR3 DNA: TGTGCCTGGAGTGTACAGGGGGCGGGCGAGACCCAGTACTTC; CDR3 protein: CAWSVQGAGETQYF
clone size: NA; V gene: TRBV29-1; D gene: TRBD2; CDR3 length: 12; J gene: TRBJ2-5; CDR3 DNA: TGCAGCGTTGGGCGGGAGTACCAGACCCAGTACTTC; CDR3 protein: CSVGREYQTQYF
clone size: few; V gene: TRBV7-2; D gene: TRBD1; CDR3 length: 18; J gene: TRBJ2-4; CDR3 DNA: TGTGCCAGCAGCCCTAAAGCGGGACAGGGCCGTACTACGGACATTCAGTACTTC; CDR3 protein: CASSPKAGQGRTTDIQYF
clone size: many; V gene: TRBV27; D gene: NA; CDR3 length: 13; J gene: TRBJ1-1; CDR3 DNA: TGTGCCAGCACCCCCGACAGGACCCGAAAAGCTTTCTTT; CDR3 protein: CASTPDRTRKAFF
clone size: many; V gene: TRBV20-1; D gene: TRBD1; CDR3 length: 16; J gene: TRBJ2-5; CDR3 DNA: TGCAGTGCTAGACCTCAGACAGGGCCAGGCGTCGAGACCCAGTACTTC; CDR3 protein: CSARPQTGPGVETQYF
clone size: NA; V gene: TRBV3-1; D gene: NA; CDR3 length: 12; J gene: TRBJ2-5; CDR3 DNA: TGTGCCACCAGGGGGGGGCAGGAGACCCAGTACTTC; CDR3 protein: CATRGGQETQYF
clone size: many; V gene: TRBV15; D gene: NA; CDR3 length: 16; J gene: TRBJ1-5; CDR3 DNA: TGTGCCACCAGCAGAGATCGGCAGGGATCGGATCAGCCCCAGCATTTT; CDR3 protein: CATSRDRQGSDQPQHF
clone size: many; V gene: TRBV6-1; D gene: NA; CDR3 length: 14; J gene: TRBJ1-4; CDR3 DNA: TGTGCCAGCAGTGAACCGCGGACGGAGGAAAAACTGTTTTTT; CDR3 protein: CASSEPRTEEKLFF
clone size: many; V gene: TRBV7-9; D gene: NA; CDR3 length: 18; J gene: TRBJ1-5; CDR3 DNA: TGTGCCAGCAGCCCCGGATTAGTCCAGGGATCGGGCAATCAGCCCCAGCATTTT; CDR3 protein: CASSPGLVQGSGNQPQHF
clone size: many; V gene: TRBV6-1; D gene: TRBD2; CDR3 length: 17; J gene: TRBJ2-1; CDR3 DNA: TGTGCCAGCAGTGAACCCCTACTAGCGGGATTCTACAATGAGCAGTTCTTC; CDR3 protein: CASSEPLLAGFYNEQFF
clone size: many; V gene: TRBV3-1; D gene: NA; CDR3 length: 14; J gene: TRBJ1-1; CDR3 DNA: TGTGCCAGCAGCCAAGATAGAAGGAACACTGAAGCTTTCTTT; CDR3 protein: CASSQDRRNTEAFF
clone size: NA; V gene: TRBV7-9; D gene: NA; CDR3 length: 13; J gene: TRBJ2-2; CDR3 DNA: TGTGCCAGCAGCATTGACATCCCCGGGGAGCTGTTTTTT; CDR3 protein: CASSIDIPGELFF
clone size: many; V gene: TRBV29-1; D gene: NA; CDR3 length: 14; J gene: TRBJ1-1; CDR3 DNA: TGCAGCGTTGTCCACCCGACGGTGAACACTGAAGCTTTCTTT; CDR3 protein: CSVVHPTVNTEAFF